This TCR beta chain is drawn from a study of graft-versus-host responses after intestinal transplantation. Overall study: Tacrolimus plus steroids were given to all recipients for approximately three years, preceded by anti-thymocyte globulin induction. Findings and limits, study-wide: Researchers found GvH clones in recipient marrow, and some showed up first in ileum or blood. Graft-versus-host to host-versus-graft clonal ratios in allografts were high in patients with graft-donor T cell macrochimerism.

This CDR3 region has 16 residues. Germline V gene sequence: CDR1 SNHLY, CDR2 FYNNEI. Trimming pared 0 bases from V and 1 base from J, leaving 12 bases between. Sequencing was performed with immunoSEQ multiplex PCR; in TCRdb, only in-frame clones are kept and a portion is missing. The table includes some 77,000 clones, 92% detected once. Comment on this clone: What it binds is not known.

The sequence was collected from a human patient who received an intestinal transplant, so some T cells may come from the graft donor. The sample in question was PBMCs, obtained 98 days after intestinal transplantation. The genes are TRBV2 and TRBJ1-2, with D hard to call. CDR3 nucleotides: TGTGCCAGCAGTGAAGCGCTTCGCTGGGATAACTATGGCTACACCTTC. Translating gives CASSEALRWDNYGYTF.